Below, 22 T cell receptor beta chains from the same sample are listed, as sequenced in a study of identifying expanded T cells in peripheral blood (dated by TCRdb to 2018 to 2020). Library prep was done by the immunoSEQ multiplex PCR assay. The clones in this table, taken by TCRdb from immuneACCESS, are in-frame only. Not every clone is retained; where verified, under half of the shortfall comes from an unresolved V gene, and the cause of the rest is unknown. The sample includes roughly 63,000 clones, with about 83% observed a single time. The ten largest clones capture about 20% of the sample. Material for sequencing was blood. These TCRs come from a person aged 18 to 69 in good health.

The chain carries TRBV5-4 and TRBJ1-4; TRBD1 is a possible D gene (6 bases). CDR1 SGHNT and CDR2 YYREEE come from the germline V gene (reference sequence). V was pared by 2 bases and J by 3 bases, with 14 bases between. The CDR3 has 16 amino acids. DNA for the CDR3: TGTGCCAGCAGCTTTGGGGGGGCACAGGCTAATGAAAAACTGTTTTTT. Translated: CASSFGGAQANEKLFF.

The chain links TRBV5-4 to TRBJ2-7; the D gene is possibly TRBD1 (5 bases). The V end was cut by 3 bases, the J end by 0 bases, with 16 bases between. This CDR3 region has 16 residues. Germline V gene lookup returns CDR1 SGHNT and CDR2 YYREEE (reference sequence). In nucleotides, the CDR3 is TGTGCCAGCAGCTACAGACAGTTTGGGTTCTCCTACGAGCAGTACTTC. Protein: CASSYRQFGFSYEQYF.

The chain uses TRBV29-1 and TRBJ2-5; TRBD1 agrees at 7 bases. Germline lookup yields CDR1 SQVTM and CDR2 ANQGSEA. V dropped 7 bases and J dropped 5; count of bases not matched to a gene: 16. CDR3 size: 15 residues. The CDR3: CSAKRQGLKYETQYF. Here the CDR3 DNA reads TGCAGCGCCAAGAGACAGGGTCTGAAGTACGAGACCCAGTACTTC.

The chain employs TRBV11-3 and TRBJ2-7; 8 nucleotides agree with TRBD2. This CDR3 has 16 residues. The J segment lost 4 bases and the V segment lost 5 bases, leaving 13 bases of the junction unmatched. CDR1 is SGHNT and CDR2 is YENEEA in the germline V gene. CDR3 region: CASSRQGAGDLYEQYF. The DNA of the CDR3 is TGTGCCAGCAGCCGCCAGGGAGCGGGAGATCTGTACGAGCAGTACTTC.

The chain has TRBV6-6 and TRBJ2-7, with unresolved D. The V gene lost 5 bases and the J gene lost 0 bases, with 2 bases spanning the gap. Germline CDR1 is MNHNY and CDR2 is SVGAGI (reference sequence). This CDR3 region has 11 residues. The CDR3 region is CASSISYEQYF. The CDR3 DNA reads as TGTGCCAGCAGTATCTCCTACGAGCAGTACTTC.

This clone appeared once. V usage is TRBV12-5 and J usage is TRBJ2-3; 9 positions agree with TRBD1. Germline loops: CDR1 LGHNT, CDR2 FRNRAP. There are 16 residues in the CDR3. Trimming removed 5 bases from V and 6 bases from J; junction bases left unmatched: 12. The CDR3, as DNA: TGTGCTAGTGGTATCGGGACAGGGAATGGGGCGGATACGCAGTATTTT. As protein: CASGIGTGNGADTQYF.

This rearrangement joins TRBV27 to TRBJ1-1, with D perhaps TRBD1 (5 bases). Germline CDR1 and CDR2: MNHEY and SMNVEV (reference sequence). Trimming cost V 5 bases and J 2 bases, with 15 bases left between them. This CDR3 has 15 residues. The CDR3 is CASSGHGTGNTEAFF. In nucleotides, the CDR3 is TGTGCCAGCAGTGGCCACGGGACGGGCAACACTGAAGCTTTCTTT.

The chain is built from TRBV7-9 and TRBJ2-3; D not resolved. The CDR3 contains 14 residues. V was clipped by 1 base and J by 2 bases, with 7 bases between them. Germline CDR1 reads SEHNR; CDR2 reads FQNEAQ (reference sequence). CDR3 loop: CASSLVLATDTQYF. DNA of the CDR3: TGTGCCAGCAGCTTAGTACTCGCCACAGATACGCAGTATTTT.

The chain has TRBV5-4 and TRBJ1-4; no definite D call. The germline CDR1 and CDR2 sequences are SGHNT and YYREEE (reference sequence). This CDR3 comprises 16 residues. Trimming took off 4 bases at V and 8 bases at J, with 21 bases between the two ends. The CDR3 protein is CASSLGGALGGEKLFF. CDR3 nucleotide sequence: TGTGCCAGCAGCCTGGGAGGCGCCCTAGGTGGAGAAAAACTGTTTTTT.

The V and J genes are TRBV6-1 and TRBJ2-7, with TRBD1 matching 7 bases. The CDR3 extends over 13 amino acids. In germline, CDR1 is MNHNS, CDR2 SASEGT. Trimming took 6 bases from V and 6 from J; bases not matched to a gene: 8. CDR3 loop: CASSPTGPSEQYV. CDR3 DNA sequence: TGTGCCAGCAGCCCGACAGGGCCTAGCGAGCAGTACGTC.

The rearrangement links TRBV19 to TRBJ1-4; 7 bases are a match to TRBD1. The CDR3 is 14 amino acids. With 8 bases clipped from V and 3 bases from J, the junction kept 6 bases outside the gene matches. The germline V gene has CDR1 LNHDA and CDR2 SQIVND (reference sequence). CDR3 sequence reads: CASRPGQSNEKLFF. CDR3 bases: TGTGCCAGTCGCCCGGGACAGTCTAATGAAAAACTGTTTTTT.

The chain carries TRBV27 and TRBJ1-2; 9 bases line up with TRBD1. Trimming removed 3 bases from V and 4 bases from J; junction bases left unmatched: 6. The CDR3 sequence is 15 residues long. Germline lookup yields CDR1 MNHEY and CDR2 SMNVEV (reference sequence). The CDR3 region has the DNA TGTGCCAGCAGTTTGAGGACAGGGGAGGGCTATGGCTACACCTTC. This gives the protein CASSLRTGEGYGYTF.

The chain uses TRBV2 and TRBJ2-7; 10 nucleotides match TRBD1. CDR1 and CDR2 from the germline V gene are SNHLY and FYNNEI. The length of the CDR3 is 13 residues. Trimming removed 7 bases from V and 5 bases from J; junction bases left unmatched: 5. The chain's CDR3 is CASNGQGVHEQYV. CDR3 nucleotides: TGTGCCAGCAATGGACAGGGGGTCCACGAGCAGTACGTC.

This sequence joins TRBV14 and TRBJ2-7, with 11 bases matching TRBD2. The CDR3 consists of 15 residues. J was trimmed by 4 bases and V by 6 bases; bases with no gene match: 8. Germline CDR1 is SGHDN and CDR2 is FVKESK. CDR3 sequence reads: CASSQILAGAYEQYF. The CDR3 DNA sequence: TGTGCCAGCAGTCAGATACTAGCGGGAGCGTACGAGCAGTACTTC.

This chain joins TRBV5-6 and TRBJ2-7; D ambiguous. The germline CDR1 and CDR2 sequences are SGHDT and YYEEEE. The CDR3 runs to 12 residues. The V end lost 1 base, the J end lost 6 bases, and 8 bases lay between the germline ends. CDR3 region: CASSLNEVEQYF. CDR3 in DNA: TGTGCCAGCAGCTTGAATGAAGTCGAGCAGTACTTC. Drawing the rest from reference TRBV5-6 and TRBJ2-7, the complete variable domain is DAGVTQSPTHLIKTRGQQVTLRCSPKSGHDTVSWYQQALGQGPQFIFQYYEEEERQRGNFPDRFSGHQFPNYSSELNVNALLLGDSALYLCASSLNEVEQYFGPGTRLTVT.

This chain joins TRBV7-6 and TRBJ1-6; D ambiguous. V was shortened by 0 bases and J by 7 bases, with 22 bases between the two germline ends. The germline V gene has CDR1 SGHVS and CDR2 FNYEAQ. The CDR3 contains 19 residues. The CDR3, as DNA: TGTGCCAGCAGCTTAGCGTCTTTGGCGGAACTCTTTCGAAATTCACCCCTCCACTTT. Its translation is CASSLASLAELFRNSPLHF.

CDR3 loop: CASSADRGGEKLFF. The CDR3 DNA reads TGTGCCAGCAGTGCCGACAGGGGAGGGGAAAAACTGTTTTTT. J is TRBJ1-4 and V is TRBV6-1, with 8 bases that match TRBD1. V shed 4 bases, J shed 8 bases, and the junction held 6 bases outside the gene matches. The germline V gene encodes CDR1 MNHNS and CDR2 SASEGT. The length of the CDR3 is 14 residues.

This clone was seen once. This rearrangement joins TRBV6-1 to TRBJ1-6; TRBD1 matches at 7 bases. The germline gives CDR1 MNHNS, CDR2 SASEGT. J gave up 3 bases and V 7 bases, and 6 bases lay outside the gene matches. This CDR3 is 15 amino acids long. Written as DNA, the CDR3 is TGTGCCAGCATGACGGGGACAGTCTATAATTCACCCCTCCACTTT. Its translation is CASMTGTVYNSPLHF.

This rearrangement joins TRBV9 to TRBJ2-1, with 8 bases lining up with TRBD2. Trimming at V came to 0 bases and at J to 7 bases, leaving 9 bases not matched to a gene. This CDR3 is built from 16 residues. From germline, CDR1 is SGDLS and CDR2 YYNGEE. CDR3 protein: CASSVVDRGGTNEQFF. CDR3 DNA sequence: TGTGCCAGCAGCGTAGTAGACCGGGGGGGTACAAATGAGCAGTTCTTC.

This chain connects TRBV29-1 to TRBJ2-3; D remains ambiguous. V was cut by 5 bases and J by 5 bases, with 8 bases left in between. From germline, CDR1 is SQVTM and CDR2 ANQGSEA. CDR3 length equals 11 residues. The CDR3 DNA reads TGCAGCGTTCGGACGGGAGATACGCAGTATTTT. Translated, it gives CSVRTGDTQYF.

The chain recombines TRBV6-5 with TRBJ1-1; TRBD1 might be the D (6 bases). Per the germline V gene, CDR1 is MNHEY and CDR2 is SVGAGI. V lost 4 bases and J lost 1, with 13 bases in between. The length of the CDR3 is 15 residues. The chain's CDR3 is CASSSETGANTEAFF. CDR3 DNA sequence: TGTGCCAGCAGTTCCGAGACGGGGGCGAACACTGAAGCTTTCTTT.

The DNA for the CDR3 is TGCGCCAGTATACCCTACGCAGGGGTCGACACTGAAGCTTTCTTT. Its protein is CASIPYAGVDTEAFF. The genes are TRBV5-1 and TRBJ1-1; TRBD1 might be the D (6 bases). The CDR3 extends over 15 amino acids. Germline values: CDR1 SGHRS, CDR2 YFSETQ. V dropped 8 bases and J dropped 3 bases, with 20 bases sitting between them.